A single T cell receptor (beta chain) is shown here with its context. Other DNA sequences within the sample encode an identical CDR3. V was pared by 2 bases and J by 7 bases, with 11 bases between. The CDR3 is made up of 14 amino acids. Germline assignment: CDR1 MDHEN and CDR2 SYDVKM. The data were taken from a study of cytomegalovirus exposure and HLA in healthy donors. PCR employed 60 Vbeta and 13 Jbeta primers. Generated by immunoSEQ multiplex PCR, the TCRdb table keeps only in-frame clones and is missing some. Of about 140,000 clones listed, 82% were seen once; the top ten hold around 3%. This sequence originates from a man between 18 and 29 years old in good health and CMV-seropositive. Material for sequencing was PBMCs. The chain joins TRBV28 to TRBJ1-4; maybe TRBD1 (5 bases). The DNA of the CDR3 is TGTGCCAGCAGTTTACGGCAGGGCGGTGAAAAACTGTTTTTT. Its translation: CASSLRQGGEKLFF.